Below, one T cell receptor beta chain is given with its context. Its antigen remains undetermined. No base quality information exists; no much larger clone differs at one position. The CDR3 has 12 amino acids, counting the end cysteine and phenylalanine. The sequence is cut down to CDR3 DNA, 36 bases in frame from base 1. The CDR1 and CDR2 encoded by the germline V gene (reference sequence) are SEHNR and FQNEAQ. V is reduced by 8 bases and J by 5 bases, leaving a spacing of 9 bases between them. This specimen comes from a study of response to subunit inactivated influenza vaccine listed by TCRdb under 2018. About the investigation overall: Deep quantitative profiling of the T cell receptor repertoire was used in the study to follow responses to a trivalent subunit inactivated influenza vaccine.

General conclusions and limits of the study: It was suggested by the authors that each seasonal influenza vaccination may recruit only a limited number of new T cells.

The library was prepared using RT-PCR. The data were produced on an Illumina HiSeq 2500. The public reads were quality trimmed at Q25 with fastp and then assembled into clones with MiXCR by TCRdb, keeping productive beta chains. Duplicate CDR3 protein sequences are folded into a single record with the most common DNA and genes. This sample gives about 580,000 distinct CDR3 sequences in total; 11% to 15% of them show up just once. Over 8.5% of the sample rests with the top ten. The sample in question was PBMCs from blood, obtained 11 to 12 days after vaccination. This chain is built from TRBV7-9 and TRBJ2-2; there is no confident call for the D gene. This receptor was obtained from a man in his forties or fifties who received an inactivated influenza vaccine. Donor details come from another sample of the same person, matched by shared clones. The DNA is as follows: TGTGCCAGCCCTCCTGGTACCGGGGAGCTGTTTTTT. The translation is CASPPGTGELFF.